This entry describes one T cell receptor (beta chain). This sample is part of a study of T cells in Graves' hyperthyroidism and ophthalmopathy. Study information: Peripheral blood was secured at the point of initial diagnosis, before any treatment.

RNA transcripts yielded amplified TCR beta CDR3 regions. The study used the HTBI primer set for a first-round RT-PCR of the TCR CDR3. TCRdb re-called the multiplex PCR reads with MiXCR, one entry per CDR3 protein. In the table there are around 300,000 distinct CDR3 sequences, approximately 14% of which are singletons. V gave up 6 bases and J gave up 0 bases, with 9 bases separating them. Germline CDR1 and CDR2: MNHNS and SASEGT. The CDR3 consists of 15 residues. The sample was blood. The V call is TRBV6-1, the J call TRBJ2-6; tentatively, D is TRBD1 (5 bases). The TCR sequence derives from a middle-aged woman with Graves' hyperthyroidism. The CDR3 sequence is CASSAQASGANVLTF. CDR3 DNA: TGTGCCAGCAGCGCACAGGCCTCTGGGGCCAACGTCCTGACTTTC.